This T cell receptor beta chain appears in the sequencing data of a study of OX40 agonist ivuxolimab in advanced cancers. Libraries were prepared by immunoSEQ multiplex PCR; TCRdb keeps only in-frame clonotypes and omits some of them. In the table there are under 40,000 clones, around 81% of which are singletons. Germline V CDR1 and CDR2: SGDLS, YYNGEE. This CDR3 is 15 amino acids long. The V gene lost 2 bases and the J gene lost 6 bases, with 18 bases spanning the gap. The source was CD4+ or CD8+ T cells sorted from blood, collected in a trial of the OX40 agonist ivuxolimab. The chain uses TRBV9 and TRBJ2-7; perhaps TRBD2 as D (5 bases). This clonotype was sampled from an adult with an advanced solid tumor such as melanoma, head and neck, liver or kidney cancer. The CDR3 region is CASSVTTSLLGEQYF. The DNA for the CDR3 is TGTGCCAGCAGCGTGACAACTAGTCTTCTGGGCGAGCAGTACTTC.